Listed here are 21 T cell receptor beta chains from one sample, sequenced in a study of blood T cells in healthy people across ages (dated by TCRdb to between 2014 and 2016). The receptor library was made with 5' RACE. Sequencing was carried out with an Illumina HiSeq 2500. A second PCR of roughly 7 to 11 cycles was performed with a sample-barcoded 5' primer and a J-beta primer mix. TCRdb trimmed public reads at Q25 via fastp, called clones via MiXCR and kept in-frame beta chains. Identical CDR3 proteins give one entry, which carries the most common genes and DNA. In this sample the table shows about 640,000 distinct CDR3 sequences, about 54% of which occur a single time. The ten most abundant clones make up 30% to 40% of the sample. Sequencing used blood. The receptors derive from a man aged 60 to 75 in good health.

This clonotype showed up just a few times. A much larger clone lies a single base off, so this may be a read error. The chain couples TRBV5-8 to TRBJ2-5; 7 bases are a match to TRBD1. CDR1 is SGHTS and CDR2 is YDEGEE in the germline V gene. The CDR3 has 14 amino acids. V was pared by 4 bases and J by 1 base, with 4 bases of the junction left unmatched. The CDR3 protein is CASSVGQAQETQYF. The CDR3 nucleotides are TGTGCCAGCAGCGTAGGACAGGCCCAAGAGACCCAGTACTTC. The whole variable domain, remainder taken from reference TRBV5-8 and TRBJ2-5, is EAGVTQSPTHLIKTRGQQATLRCSPISGHTSVYWYQQALGLGLQFLLWYDEGEERNRGNFPPRFSGRQFPNYSSELNVNALELEDSALYLCASSVGQAQETQYFGPGTRLLVL.

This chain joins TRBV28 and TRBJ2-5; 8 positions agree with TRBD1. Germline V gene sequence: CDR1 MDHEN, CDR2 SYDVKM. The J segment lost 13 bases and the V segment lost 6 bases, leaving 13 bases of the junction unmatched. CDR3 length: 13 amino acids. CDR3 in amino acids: CASSPQDRVYRYF. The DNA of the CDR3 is TGTGCCAGCAGCCCCCAGGACAGGGTCTATCGGTACTTC.

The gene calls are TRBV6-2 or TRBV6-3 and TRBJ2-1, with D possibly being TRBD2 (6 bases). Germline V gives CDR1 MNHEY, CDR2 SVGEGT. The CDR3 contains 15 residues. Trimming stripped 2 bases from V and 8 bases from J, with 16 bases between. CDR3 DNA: TGTGCCAGCAGTTACCCGGCGGGAACGGCGGATGAGCAGTTCTTC. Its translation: CASSYPAGTADEQFF.

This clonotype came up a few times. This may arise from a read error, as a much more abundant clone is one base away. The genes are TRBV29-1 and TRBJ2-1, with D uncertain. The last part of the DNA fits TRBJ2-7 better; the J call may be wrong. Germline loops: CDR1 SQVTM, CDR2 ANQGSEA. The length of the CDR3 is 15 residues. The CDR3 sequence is CSVEIWDSSYNEQYF. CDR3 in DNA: TGCAGCGTTGAAATTTGGGATAGCTCCTACAATGAGCAGTACTTC.

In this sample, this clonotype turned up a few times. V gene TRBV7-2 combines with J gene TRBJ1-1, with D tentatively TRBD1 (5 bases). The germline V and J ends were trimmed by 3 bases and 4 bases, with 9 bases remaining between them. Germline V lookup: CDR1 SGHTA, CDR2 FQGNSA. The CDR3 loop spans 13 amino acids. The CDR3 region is CASSFGGSTEAFF. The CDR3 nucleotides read TGTGCCAGCAGCTTCGGGGGGAGCACTGAAGCTTTCTTT.

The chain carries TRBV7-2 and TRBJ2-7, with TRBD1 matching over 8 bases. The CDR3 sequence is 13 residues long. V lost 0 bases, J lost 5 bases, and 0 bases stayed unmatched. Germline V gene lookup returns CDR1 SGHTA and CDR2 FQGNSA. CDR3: CASSLATGDEQYF. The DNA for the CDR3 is TGTGCCAGCAGCTTAGCGACAGGGGACGAGCAGTACTTC.

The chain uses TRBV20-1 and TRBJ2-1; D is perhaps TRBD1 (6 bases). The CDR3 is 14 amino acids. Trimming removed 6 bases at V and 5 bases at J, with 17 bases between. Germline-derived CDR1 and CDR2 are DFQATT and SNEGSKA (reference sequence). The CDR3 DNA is TGCAGTGCCCAGACAGGTGGAGTCGACAATGAGCAGTTCTTC. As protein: CSAQTGGVDNEQFF.

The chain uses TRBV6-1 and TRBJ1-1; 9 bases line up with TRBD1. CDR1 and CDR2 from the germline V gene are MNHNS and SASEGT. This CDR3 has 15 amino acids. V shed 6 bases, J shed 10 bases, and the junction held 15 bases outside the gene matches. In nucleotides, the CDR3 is TGTGCCAGCAGGATGAACCGGGACAGGGCTTCAGCAGCTTTCTTT. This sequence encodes CASRMNRDRASAAFF.

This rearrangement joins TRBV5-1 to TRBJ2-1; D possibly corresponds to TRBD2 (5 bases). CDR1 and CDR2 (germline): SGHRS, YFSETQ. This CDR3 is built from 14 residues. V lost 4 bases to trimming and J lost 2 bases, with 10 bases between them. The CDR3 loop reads CASSEGVAYNEQFF. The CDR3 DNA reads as TGCGCCAGCAGCGAGGGCGTTGCCTACAATGAGCAGTTCTTC.

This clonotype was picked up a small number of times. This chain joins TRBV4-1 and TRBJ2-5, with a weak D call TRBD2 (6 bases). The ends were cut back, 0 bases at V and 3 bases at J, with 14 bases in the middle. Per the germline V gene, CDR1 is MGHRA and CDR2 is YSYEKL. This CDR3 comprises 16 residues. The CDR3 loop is CASSQDGGRLEETQYF. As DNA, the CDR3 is TGCGCCAGCAGCCAAGATGGGGGGAGATTGGAAGAGACCCAGTACTTC.

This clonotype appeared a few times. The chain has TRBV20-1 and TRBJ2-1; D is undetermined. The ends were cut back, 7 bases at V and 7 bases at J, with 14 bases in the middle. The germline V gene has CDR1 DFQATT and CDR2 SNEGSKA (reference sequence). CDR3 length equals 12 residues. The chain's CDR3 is CSVNDGGNEQFF. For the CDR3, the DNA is TGCAGTGTTAATGACGGTGGGAATGAGCAGTTCTTC.

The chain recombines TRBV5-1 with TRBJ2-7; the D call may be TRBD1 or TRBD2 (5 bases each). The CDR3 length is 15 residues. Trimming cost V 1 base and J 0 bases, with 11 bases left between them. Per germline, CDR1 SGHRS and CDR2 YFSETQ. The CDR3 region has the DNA TGCGCCAGCAGCTTGTGGGACCGCGACTCCTACGAGCAGTACTTC. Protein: CASSLWDRDSYEQYF.

The CDR3 coding sequence is TGCAGTGCTGGAGGGAATAGCGGGGTAGATGAGCAGTTCTTC. Translated, it gives CSAGGNSGVDEQFF. The V gene is TRBV20-1, the J gene TRBJ2-1; the match to TRBD2 covers 8 bases. The junction had 11 bases not matched to a gene; V was cut back by 5 bases and J by 8 bases. The CDR3 runs to 14 residues. CDR1 and CDR2 (germline): DFQATT, SNEGSKA (reference sequence).

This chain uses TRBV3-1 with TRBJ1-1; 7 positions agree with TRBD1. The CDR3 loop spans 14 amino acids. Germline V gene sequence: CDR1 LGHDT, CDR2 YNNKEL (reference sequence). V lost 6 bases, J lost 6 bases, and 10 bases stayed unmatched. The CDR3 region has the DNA TGTGCCAGCAGTCGGACAGGAAGGGGCTCTGAAGCTTTCTTT. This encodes CASSRTGRGSEAFF.

The CDR3 coding sequence is TGCAGTGCTACGACAGGGAATGACTATGGCTACACCTTC. Translating it yields CSATTGNDYGYTF. The chain employs TRBV20-1 and TRBJ1-2; 7 bases agree with TRBD1. CDR1 is DFQATT and CDR2 is SNEGSKA in the germline V gene (reference sequence). Germline trimming cut 4 bases from V and 3 bases from J; bases unmatched to any gene: 5. CDR3 length: 13 amino acids.

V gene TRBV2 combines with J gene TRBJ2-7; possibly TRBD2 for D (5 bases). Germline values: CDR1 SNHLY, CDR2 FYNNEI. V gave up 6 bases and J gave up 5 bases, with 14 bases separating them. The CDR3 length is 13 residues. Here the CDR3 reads CASRSLGSHEQYF. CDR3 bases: TGTGCCAGCAGATCACTAGGTTCCCACGAGCAGTACTTC.

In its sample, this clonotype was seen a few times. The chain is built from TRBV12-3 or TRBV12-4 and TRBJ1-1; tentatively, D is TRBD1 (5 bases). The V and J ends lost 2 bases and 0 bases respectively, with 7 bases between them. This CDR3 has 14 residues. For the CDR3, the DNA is TGTGCCAGCAGTTTAAGGGGTCTGAACACTGAAGCTTTCTTT. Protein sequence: CASSLRGLNTEAFF.

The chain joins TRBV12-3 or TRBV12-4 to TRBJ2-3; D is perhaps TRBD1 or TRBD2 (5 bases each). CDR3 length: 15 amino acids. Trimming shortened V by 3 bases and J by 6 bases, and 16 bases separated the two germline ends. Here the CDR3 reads CASSFDSHPGDTQYF. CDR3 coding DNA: TGTGCCAGCAGTTTTGACAGCCACCCGGGGGATACGCAGTATTTT.

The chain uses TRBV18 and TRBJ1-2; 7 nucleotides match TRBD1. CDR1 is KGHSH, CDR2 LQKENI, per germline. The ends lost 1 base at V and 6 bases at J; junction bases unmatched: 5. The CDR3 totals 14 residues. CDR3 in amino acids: CASSPQSTGDGYTF. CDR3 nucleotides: TGTGCCAGCTCACCACAAAGTACAGGGGATGGCTACACCTTC. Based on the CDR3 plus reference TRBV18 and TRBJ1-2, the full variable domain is NAGVMQNPRHLVRRRGQEARLRCSPMKGHSHVYWYRQLPEEGLKFMVYLQKENIIDESGMPKERFSAEFPKEGPSILRIQQVVRGDSAAYFCASSPQSTGDGYTFGSGTRLTVV.

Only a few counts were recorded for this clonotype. The CDR3 nucleotides read TGTGCCAGCAGACCTCGGACTAGCGCCCAAGAGACCCAGTACTTC. The encoded protein is CASRPRTSAQETQYF. The V call is TRBV2, the J call TRBJ2-5; 9 nucleotides agree with TRBD2. This CDR3 has 15 amino acids. Germline CDR1 reads SNHLY; CDR2 reads FYNNEI. J gave up 1 base and V 6 bases, and 6 bases lay outside the gene matches. Full variable domain (outside the CDR3, taken from reference TRBV2 and TRBJ2-5): EPEVTQTPSHQVTQMGQEVILRCVPISNHLYFYWYRQILGQKVEFLVSFYNNEISEKSEIFDDQFSVERPDGSNFTLKIRSTKLEDSAMYFCASRPRTSAQETQYFGPGTRLLVL.

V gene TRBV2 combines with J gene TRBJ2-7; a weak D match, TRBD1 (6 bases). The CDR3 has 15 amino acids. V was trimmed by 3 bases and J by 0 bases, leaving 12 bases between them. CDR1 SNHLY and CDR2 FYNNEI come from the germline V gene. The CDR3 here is CASSEDSLSSYEQYF. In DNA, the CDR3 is TGTGCCAGCAGTGAGGACAGTCTAAGCTCCTACGAGCAGTACTTC. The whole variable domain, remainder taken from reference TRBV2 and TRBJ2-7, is EPEVTQTPSHQVTQMGQEVILRCVPISNHLYFYWYRQILGQKVEFLVSFYNNEISEKSEIFDDQFSVERPDGSNFTLKIRSTKLEDSAMYFCASSEDSLSSYEQYFGPGTRLTVT.